The 9 T cell receptor beta chains below come from one sample, sequenced in a study of T cells in Graves' hyperthyroidism and ophthalmopathy. Template material for amplifying TCR beta CDR3 regions consisted of RNA transcripts. HTBI primers were the set used in a first-round RT-PCR of the TCR CDR3. TCRdb recomputed calls from the multiplex PCR reads with MiXCR, one row per CDR3 protein. The sample gives hundreds of thousands of distinct CDR3 sequences, around 15% of which show up once; over 3.5% is in the top ten. The sample was blood. The receptors derive from a woman aged 40 to 50 with Graves' ophthalmopathy.

In its sample, this clonotype was seen once. The chain combines TRBV7-9 with TRBJ1-1, with D perhaps TRBD1 (6 bases). The germline CDR1 and CDR2 sequences are SEHNR and FQNEAQ (reference sequence). This CDR3 contains 12 residues. V lost 5 bases, J lost 8 bases, and 12 bases lay in between. CDR3 amino acids: CASSTQGWEAFF. CDR3 in DNA: TGTGCCAGCAGCACCCAGGGGTGGGAAGCTTTCTTT.

This clonotype was recorded once. This sequence joins TRBV12-3 or TRBV12-4 and TRBJ1-5; possible D gene TRBD1, 5 bases. V dropped 6 bases and J dropped 1 base, with 19 bases sitting between them. This CDR3 has 17 amino acids. CDR3 loop: CASSLLGGGLSNQPQHF. The CDR3 region has the DNA TGTGCCAGCAGCCTTTTGGGGGGGGGGTTAAGCAATCAGCCCCAGCATTTT.

This clonotype turned up a few times. V usage is TRBV19 and J usage is TRBJ2-5; D call uncertain. Trimming removed 6 bases at V and 7 bases at J, with 9 bases between. The CDR3 is made up of 11 amino acids. The germline CDR1 and CDR2 sequences are LNHDA and SQIVND (reference sequence). Written as DNA, the CDR3 is TGTGCCAGTAGAACCCCATGGACCCAGTACTTC. Translation: CASRTPWTQYF. Drawing the rest from reference TRBV19 and TRBJ2-5, the complete variable domain is DGGITQSPKYLFRKEGQNVTLSCEQNLNHDAMYWYRQDPGQGLRLIYYSQIVNDFQKGDIAEGYSVSREKKESFPLTVTSAQKNPTAFYLCASRTPWTQYFGPGTRLLVL.

At least ten counts were recorded for this clonotype. The chain is built from TRBV6-5 and TRBJ2-5; no clear D. This CDR3 spans 14 amino acids. V was trimmed by 0 bases and J by 3 bases, leaving 8 bases between them. Germline V gene data show CDR1 as MNHEY and CDR2 as SVGAGI. The CDR3 nucleotides read TGTGCCAGCAGTTACTCGACCAGTAAAGAGACCCAGTACTTC. As protein: CASSYSTSKETQYF.

This clonotype was recorded many times. J is TRBJ1-2 and V is TRBV25-1; 7 bases map to TRBD1. The germline V gene has CDR1 MGHDK and CDR2 SYGVNS. This CDR3 is built from 15 residues. J lost 7 bases, V lost 0 bases, and 8 bases had no gene match. CDR3: CASSEYGRGASGYTF. CDR3 in DNA: TGTGCCAGCAGTGAATATGGCAGGGGGGCCAGTGGCTACACCTTC.

This clonotype was recorded at least ten times. V is TRBV20-1 and J is TRBJ1-2; D gene unclear. The CDR3 is 11 amino acids. Between the trimmed V and J ends, which lost 3 bases and 3 bases, there was a span of 5 bases. The germline V gene encodes CDR1 DFQATT and CDR2 SNEGSKA (reference sequence). The CDR3: CSASPDYGYTF. The CDR3 coding sequence is TGCAGTGCTAGTCCGGACTATGGCTACACCTTC.

This clonotype was observed a handful of times. The chain joins TRBV4-1 to TRBJ1-5, with D maybe TRBD1 (5 bases). This CDR3 comprises 17 residues. Germline V lookup: CDR1 MGHRA, CDR2 YSYEKL. Trimming pared 0 bases from V and 7 bases from J, leaving 19 bases between. CDR3 amino acids: CASSQDPGGPEFQPQHF. CDR3 nucleotide sequence: TGCGCCAGCAGCCAAGATCCTGGGGGACCCGAGTTCCAGCCCCAGCATTTT.

This clonotype was seen many times. The chain combines TRBV7-6 with TRBJ2-7, with 7 nucleotides matching TRBD1. Germline V lookup: CDR1 SGHVS, CDR2 FNYEAQ. The V segment lost 2 bases and the J segment 12 bases; nucleotides outside the gene matches: 10. CDR3 length equals 13 residues. The CDR3 DNA reads TGTGCCAGCAGCTTACTAAGGGACAGCCAGATGTACTTC. The encoded protein is CASSLLRDSQMYF.

This clonotype was observed at least ten times. The genes are TRBV9 and TRBJ2-2, with 7 bases lining up with TRBD2. The CDR3 is 15 residues long. Trimming cost V 4 bases and J 7 bases; bases outside gene matches: 10. Germline V gene lookup returns CDR1 SGDLS and CDR2 YYNGEE. The CDR3 coding sequence is TGTGCCAGCAGCACGGGGGGTAGCCAGATCGGGGAGCTGTTTTTT. Its translation is CASSTGGSQIGELFF.